This T cell receptor (beta chain) came from a study of identical twins. General study results and limits: There was an excess of low generation probability in the out-of-frame alpha sequences that twins shared.

In this sample, this clonotype turned up a few times. What it recognizes is unknown. This CDR3 comprises 14 residues. V lost 1 base, J lost 0 bases, and 5 bases lay in between. CDR1 and CDR2 (germline): SGHRS, YFSETQ. Using its own MiXCR run on the 5' RACE reads, TCRdb lists one record per CDR3 protein. The sample contains roughly 690,000 distinct CDR3 sequences, less than 25% of which appear only once. In addition, the sample was reused for a study of T cells expressing NK-cell markers.

The TCR comes from a woman in her late teens or twenties in good health. The chain combines TRBV5-1 with TRBJ1-3; D call uncertain. The sample taken for sequencing was PBMCs. CDR3 protein: CASSLSSSGNTIYF. The CDR3, as DNA: TGCGCCAGCAGCTTGTCGTCCTCTGGAAACACCATATATTTT. Full variable domain (rest looked up from reference TRBV5-1 and TRBJ1-3): KAGVTQTPRYLIKTRGQQVTLSCSPISGHRSVSWYQQTPGQGLQFLFEYFSETQRNKGNFPGRFSGRQFSNSRSEMNVSTLELGDSALYLCASSLSSSGNTIYFGEGSWLTVV.